This TCR beta chain was captured by sequencing in a study of human T cells and chemical hapten exposure. Study-wide context: The patch tests put 0.01% DPC on the skin of the upper back and were read 6 days later.

Specified time point: pre-sensitization, week 0. Treatment reported: therapeutic diphenylcyclopropenone sensitization with weekly scalp DPC. Researchers sampled blood before each patch test went on. A note on this clonotype: Its antigen is unknown.

Overall study results and limits: Following DPC sensitization, TCRs present above 1 in 1000 frequency showed no change.

In the source study's methods: Ranging from about 23,224 to 750,000, TCR counts per sample had a median value of approximately 97,000. One entry per CDR3 protein results from TCRdb running MiXCR on the RACE reads. Here the V and J calls rest on TCRdb's processing, not on the authors' analysis. Seen here are a few hundred thousand distinct CDR3 sequences, around 7.3% observed once, and the top ten hold 0.9% to 1.5%. V lost 2 bases and J lost 7, with 16 bases in between. Germline V CDR1 and CDR2: SGHTA, FQGNSA. The length of the CDR3 is 15 residues. The receptor's source is a man aged 18 to 30 with alopecia areata. Some clones in this sample may be carry-over from other donors' samples. Here the sequenced sample was whole blood, taken in connection with sensitization to the hapten diphenylcyclopropenone (DPC). The V and J genes are TRBV7-2 and TRBJ2-3, with D unresolved. The CDR3 protein is CTSSLSTTGSNTQYF. As DNA, the CDR3 is TGTACCAGCAGCTTATCAACGACCGGTTCAAATACGCAGTATTTT.